The T cell receptor beta chain under discussion was sequenced for a study of early stage breast cancer tumors. The CDR3 length is 14 residues. The V end lost 5 bases, the J end lost 1 base, and 12 bases lay between the germline ends. Looked up from germline, CDR1 is KGHSH and CDR2 is LQKENI. The data were produced by immunoSEQ multiplex PCR, yet TCRdb's version contains in-frame clones alone and is incomplete. The sample holds around 30,000 clones, roughly four fifths seen once. The chain is built from TRBV18 and TRBJ2-7, with a weak D call TRBD2 (6 bases). The clonotype was recovered from a person aged 25 to 45 with breast cancer. Material for sequencing was breast tumor tissue. For the CDR3, the DNA is TGTGCCAGCTCAGAGGGGACTTTTTCCTACGAGCAGTACTTC. Its translation is CASSEGTFSYEQYF.